A selection of T cell receptor beta chains follows, all from one sample in a study of siplizumab effects on memory and regulatory T cells. Data came from immunoSEQ multiplex PCR; TCRdb stores just in-frame clones and leaves some out. The table records around 87,000 clones, 80% to 90% of them present only once. Sequencing input: CD4+ T cells sorted from blood. The receptor source for this set is a human donor in good health. Each CDR3 is given with its conserved first and last residue. The D gene is left open where the match is weak. Expanded clones get a size class; other rows say once, few or many, or leave the size out.

J gene | clone size | V gene | D gene | CDR3 protein | CDR3 DNA
TRBJ2-7 | - | TRBV19 | - | CASSSRHEQYF | TGTGCCAGTAGTTCTCGCCACGAGCAGTACTTC
TRBJ2-5 | - | TRBV5-1 | TRBD1 | CASSFRGYDQETQYF | TGCGCCAGCAGCTTCAGGGGGTATGACCAAGAGACCCAGTACTTC
TRBJ1-5 | - | TRBV5-8 | - | CASSQKPGLFPYSNQPQHF | TGTGCCAGCAGTCAAAAACCGGGTCTCTTCCCTTATAGCAATCAGCCCCAGCATTTT
TRBJ2-1 | - | TRBV6-6 | TRBD2 | CASRSSGRTNNEQFF | TGTGCCAGCAGGAGTAGCGGGAGAACGAATAATGAGCAGTTCTTC
TRBJ2-3 | - | TRBV10-3 | TRBD2 | CAIRTSGTDTQYF | TGTGCCATCAGGACTAGCGGCACAGATACGCAGTATTTT
TRBJ2-3 | - | TRBV25-1 | TRBD2 | CASSGNRRLAGGSDTQYF | TGTGCCAGCAGTGGAAATCGCAGACTAGCGGGAGGCTCAGATACGCAGTATTTT
TRBJ2-1 | - | TRBV19 | - | CASSPTSDPYNEQFF | TGTGCCAGTAGTCCAACCTCCGACCCCTACAATGAGCAGTTCTTC
TRBJ1-1 | - | TRBV9 | - | CASSNLEGLGEPEAFF | TGTGCCAGCAGCAATTTGGAGGGATTAGGGGAACCTGAAGCTTTCTTT
TRBJ1-2 | - | TRBV7-9 | TRBD1 | CASSSGQGAGGYTF | TGTGCCAGCAGCTCGGGACAGGGGGCGGGTGGCTACACCTTC
TRBJ2-2 | few | TRBV19 | - | CASSNRGPGELFF | TGTGCCAGTAGTAATCGGGGGCCCGGGGAGCTGTTTTTT
TRBJ2-3 | - | TRBV15 | - | CATSRADTQYF | TGTGCCACCAGCAGGGCGGATACGCAGTATTTT
TRBJ1-2 | - | TRBV27 | - | CASSLRDTYYGYTF | TGTGCCAGCAGTTTACGGGACACCTACTATGGCTACACCTTC